The clone carrying this TCR beta chain was found a few times. Its cognate antigen is unknown. The source of the sample is a study of response to subunit inactivated influenza vaccine. TCRdb re-analysed the RT-PCR reads in MiXCR, keeping a single row per CDR3 protein. The table includes around 190,000 distinct CDR3 sequences, 9.2% detected once. Study-level findings and limits: New T cells are recruited in small numbers by each seasonal influenza vaccination, according to the authors' suggestion.

Sequenced here: non-naive T cells sorted from PBMCs, sampled on the day of vaccination. The receptor comes from a man aged 45-65 years who received an inactivated influenza vaccine.

This chain's CDR3 is CASSEVNRAEQYF. As DNA, the CDR3 is TGTGCCAGCAGTGAAGTGAATAGGGCCGAGCAGTACTTC. The J gene is TRBJ2-7, the V gene TRBV6-1, with unresolved D. This CDR3 region has 13 residues. Trimming pared 1 base from V and 6 bases from J, leaving 10 bases between. Per germline, CDR1 MNHNS and CDR2 SASEGT.